This entry describes one TCR beta chain. The antigen remains unidentified. PCR amplification relied on 60 Vbeta primers (plus 13 Jbeta primers). How the authors handled the data: Counted up in a later analysis, unique TCR beta chains came to some 72 million, with around 9.9 million shared. Profiled with immunoSEQ multiplex PCR; TCRdb holds only in-frame clones, not every one. V and J calls and clone size are copied from that table; D and trimming were computed from the DNA. The listing contains over 45,000 clones. Each donor was nominally healthy when sampled (though unrecorded immune exposures were likely). The data were obtained in a study of cytomegalovirus exposure and HLA in healthy donors. Whole-study findings and limits: Three of the chains that were CMV-associated were confirmed in vitro to be specific for CMV antigens. DRB1 had the most TCR associations and HLA-C the fewest, a later analysis found, with rates varying by HLA locus.

This CDR3 has 15 amino acids. Germline V gene lookup returns CDR1 KGHSH and CDR2 LQKENI. The junction had 2 bases not matched to a gene; V was cut back by 4 bases and J by 0 bases. The chain links TRBV18 to TRBJ2-3; 9 bases agree with TRBD2. The sequencing sample was made of PBMCs. The TCR was taken from a young woman in good health and CMV-seronegative. CDR3 sequence (DNA): TGTGCCAGCTCACGACTAGCGGAGAGCACAGATACGCAGTATTTT. Translated, it gives CASSRLAESTDTQYF.